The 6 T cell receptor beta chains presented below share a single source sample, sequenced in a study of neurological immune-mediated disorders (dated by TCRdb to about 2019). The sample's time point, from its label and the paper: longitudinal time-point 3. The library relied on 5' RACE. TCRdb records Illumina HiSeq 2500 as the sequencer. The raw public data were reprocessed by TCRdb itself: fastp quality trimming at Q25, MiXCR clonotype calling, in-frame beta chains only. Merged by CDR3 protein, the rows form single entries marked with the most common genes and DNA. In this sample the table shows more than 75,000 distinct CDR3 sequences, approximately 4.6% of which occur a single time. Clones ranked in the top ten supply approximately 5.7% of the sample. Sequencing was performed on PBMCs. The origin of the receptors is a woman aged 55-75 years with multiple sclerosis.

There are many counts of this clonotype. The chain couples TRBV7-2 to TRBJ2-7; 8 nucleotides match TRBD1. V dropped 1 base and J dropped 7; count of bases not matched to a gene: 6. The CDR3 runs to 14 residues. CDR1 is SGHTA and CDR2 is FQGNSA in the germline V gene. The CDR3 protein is CASSLGQGSREQYF. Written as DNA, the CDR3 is TGTGCCAGCAGCTTAGGACAGGGGTCCCGGGAGCAGTACTTC.

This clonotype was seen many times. This CDR3 reads CASSSEGLPTGELFF. DNA of the CDR3: TGCGCCAGCAGCTCTGAGGGACTACCCACCGGGGAGCTGTTTTTT. The chain is built from TRBV5-1 and TRBJ2-2, with 7 nucleotides matching TRBD2. V lost 3 bases and J lost 4; bases outside the gene matches: 6. Germline CDR1 reads SGHRS; CDR2 reads YFSETQ. This CDR3 spans 15 amino acids. Full variable domain (missing parts from reference TRBV5-1 and TRBJ2-2): KAGVTQTPRYLIKTRGQQVTLSCSPISGHRSVSWYQQTPGQGLQFLFEYFSETQRNKGNFPGRFSGRQFSNSRSEMNVSTLELGDSALYLCASSSEGLPTGELFFGEGSRLTVL.

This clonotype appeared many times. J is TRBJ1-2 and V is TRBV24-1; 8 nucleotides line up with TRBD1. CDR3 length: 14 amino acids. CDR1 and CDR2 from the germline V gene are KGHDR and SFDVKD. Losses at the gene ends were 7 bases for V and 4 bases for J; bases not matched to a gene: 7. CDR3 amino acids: CATSPRQGSYGYTF. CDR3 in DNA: TGTGCCACCAGCCCAAGACAGGGGAGCTATGGCTACACCTTC.

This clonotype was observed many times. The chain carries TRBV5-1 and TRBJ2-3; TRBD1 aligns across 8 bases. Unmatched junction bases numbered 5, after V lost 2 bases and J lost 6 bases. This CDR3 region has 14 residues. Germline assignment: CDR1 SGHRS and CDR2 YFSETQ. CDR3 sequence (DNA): TGCGCCAGCAGCTTCTGGACAGGGAGGGATACGCAGTATTTT. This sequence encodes CASSFWTGRDTQYF.

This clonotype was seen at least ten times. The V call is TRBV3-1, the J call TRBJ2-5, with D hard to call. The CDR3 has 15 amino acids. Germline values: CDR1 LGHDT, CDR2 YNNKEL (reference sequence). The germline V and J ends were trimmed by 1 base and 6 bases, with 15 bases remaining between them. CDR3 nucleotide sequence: TGTGCCAGCAGCCAAGTCTCAGGCCCCGTCAAGACCCAGTACTTC. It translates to CASSQVSGPVKTQYF.

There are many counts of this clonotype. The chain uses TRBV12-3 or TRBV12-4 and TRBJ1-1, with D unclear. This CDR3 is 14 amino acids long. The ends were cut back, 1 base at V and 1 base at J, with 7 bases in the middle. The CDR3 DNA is TGTGCCAGCAGTTTAGGGCAGTCGAACACTGAAGCTTTCTTT. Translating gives CASSLGQSNTEAFF.